What follows are 9 T cell receptor beta chains derived from one specimen sequenced in a study of STAT3 mutations in large granular lymphocyte leukemia. Study conclusions and caveats: In T-cell large granular lymphocyte leukemia, about half of patients showed multiple immunodominant subclonotypes.

The data were produced by immunoSEQ multiplex PCR, yet TCRdb's version contains in-frame clones alone and is incomplete. The sample has 11,000 or so clones, 65% to 90% seen once. The antigens of these receptors remain unknown. The sequenced material came from peripheral blood mononuclear cells. These receptors all stem from an elderly man with T-cell large granular lymphocyte leukemia. Some clones in this sample may be carry-over from other donors' samples.

The chain employs TRBV6-5 and TRBJ2-5; 8 positions match TRBD2. Germline lookup yields CDR1 MNHEY and CDR2 SVGAGI. The CDR3 is 15 amino acids. V lost 6 bases, J lost 4 bases, and 10 bases stayed unmatched. CDR3 residues: CASRPGLGVTETQYF. In DNA form, the CDR3 reads TGTGCCAGCAGACCGGGACTAGGAGTCACAGAGACCCAGTACTTC.

This chain connects TRBV29-1 to TRBJ2-7; D tentatively fits TRBD1 or TRBD2 (5 bases each). Looked up from germline, CDR1 is SQVTM and CDR2 is ANQGSEA. Deletions cut 4 bases from V and 3 bases from J, with 13 bases between. The CDR3 covers 13 residues. CDR3 residues: CSVGRDEDYEQYF. CDR3 nucleotides: TGCAGCGTTGGCCGGGACGAAGACTACGAGCAGTACTTC.

The chain links TRBV5-1 to TRBJ2-7; D gene uncertain. The V end lost 3 bases, the J end lost 6 bases, and 13 bases lay between the germline ends. This CDR3 region has 13 residues. The germline gives CDR1 SGHRS, CDR2 YFSETQ. CDR3 DNA sequence: TGCGCCAGCAGCTCGACGCCCCCTCTCGAGCAGTACTTC. Encoded protein: CASSSTPPLEQYF.

The chain has TRBV7-3 and TRBJ1-6; TRBD1 agrees at 9 bases. Germline trimming cut 5 bases from V and 10 bases from J; bases unmatched to any gene: 3. This CDR3 has 13 amino acids. Per germline, CDR1 SGHTA and CDR2 FQGTGA. CDR3 bases: TGTGCCAGCAGCGTGGGACAGGGCTCACCCCTCCACTTT. It is translated as CASSVGQGSPLHF.

V gene TRBV7-2 combines with J gene TRBJ2-5, with D perhaps matching TRBD1 or TRBD2 (6 bases each). The CDR3 runs to 16 residues. V was cut by 5 bases and J by 2 bases, with 18 bases left in between. CDR1 is SGHTA, CDR2 FQGNSA, per germline. The CDR3 region is CASSPWEWRGQETQYF. CDR3 nucleotide sequence: TGTGCCAGCAGCCCCTGGGAATGGAGGGGGCAAGAGACCCAGTACTTC.

This clone was counted only a few times. The gene calls are TRBV30 and TRBJ1-4; 7 bases are shared with TRBD1. Germline trimming cut 1 base from V and 8 bases from J; bases unmatched to any gene: 4. The germline gives CDR1 GTSNPN, CDR2 SVGIG (reference sequence). This CDR3 is 13 amino acids long. In DNA, the CDR3 is TGTGCCTGGAGTGCCCAGGGGGTCGAAAAACTGTTTTTT. Protein: CAWSAQGVEKLFF.

The rearrangement links TRBV7-9 to TRBJ1-4; the match to TRBD1 covers 9 bases. CDR3 size: 15 residues. With V trimmed by 5 bases and J by 8 bases, 9 bases remained unmatched. Germline values: CDR1 SEHNR, CDR2 FQNEAQ (reference sequence). The CDR3 spells CASSAPGQGWEKLFF. In DNA form, the CDR3 reads TGTGCCAGCAGCGCTCCGGGACAGGGATGGGAAAAACTGTTTTTT.

The chain carries TRBV7-9 and TRBJ1-2, with 8 positions matching TRBD1. From germline, CDR1 is SEHNR and CDR2 FQNEAQ (reference sequence). This CDR3 is 13 amino acids long. V trimming: 3 bases; J trimming: 7 bases; junction bases outside the gene matches: 4. The CDR3 nucleotides read TGTGCCAGCAGCTTCCAGGGGGCAAGTGGCTACACCTTC. Amino acid sequence: CASSFQGASGYTF. The variable domain in full, with the rest retrieved from reference TRBV7-9 and TRBJ1-2, is DTGVSQNPRHKITKRGQNVTFRCDPISEHNRLYWYRQTLGQGPEFLTYFQNEAQLEKSRLLSDRFSAERPKGSFSTLEIQRTEQGDSAMYLCASSFQGASGYTFGSGTRLTVV.

The rearrangement joins TRBV30 to TRBJ1-2; no definite D call. Looked up from germline, CDR1 is GTSNPN and CDR2 is SVGIG (reference sequence). The CDR3 runs 13 residues. Between the trimmed V and J ends, which lost 2 bases and 4 bases, there was a span of 11 bases. CDR3 coding DNA: TGTGCCTGGAGTATTAGGTCAGCCTATGGCTACACCTTC. Protein: CAWSIRSAYGYTF.